This TCR beta chain stems from a study of memory CD4+ T cells and cytomegalovirus serostatus. This clone was observed a few times. The antigen remains undetermined. The V gene end was trimmed by 4 bases and the J gene end by 7 bases; junction bases not matched to a gene: 16. This CDR3 contains 17 residues. Germline V CDR1 and CDR2: SGHAT, FQNNGV. Single viable CD3+CD4+CD8-CD45RO+ cells were sorted as the memory CD4+ T cells. Here immunoSEQ multiplex PCR was the method, and the copy in TCRdb shows in-frame clones only, minus some. The repertoire holds about 50,000 clones, with around 76% as singletons. Study-level points and caveats: 67 of 164 known CMV-associated TCRbeta sequences appeared in CD4+ memory. Repertoires predicted CMV serostatus with median bootstrapped AUC of roughly 0.95.

The source is an adult in good health and CMV-seronegative. The sequencing sample was made of memory CD4+ T cells from blood. The chain employs TRBV11-2 and TRBJ1-2; 9 nucleotides line up with TRBD1. In DNA, the CDR3 is TGTGCCAGCAGCTACATAAGACGCCGGGACAGGGATTCTGGCTACACCTTC. Its protein product is CASSYIRRRDRDSGYTF. The full variable domain, rest sourced from reference TRBV11-2 and TRBJ1-2, is EAGVAQSPRYKIIEKRQSVAFWCNPISGHATLYWYQQILGQGPKLLIQFQNNGVVDDSQLPKDRFSAERLKGVDSTLKIQPAKLEDSAVYLCASSYIRRRDRDSGYTFGSGTRLTVV.